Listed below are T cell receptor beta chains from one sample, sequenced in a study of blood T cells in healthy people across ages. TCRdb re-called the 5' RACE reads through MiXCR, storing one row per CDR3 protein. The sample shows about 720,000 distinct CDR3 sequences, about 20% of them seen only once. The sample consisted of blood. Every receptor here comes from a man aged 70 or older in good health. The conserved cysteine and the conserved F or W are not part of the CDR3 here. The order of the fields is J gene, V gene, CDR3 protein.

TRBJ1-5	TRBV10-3	AISETGNQPQH
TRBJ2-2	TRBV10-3	ATQGAETSGNTGELF
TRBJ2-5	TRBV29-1	SVEVGETQY
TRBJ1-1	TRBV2	ASGLGQGRNTEAF
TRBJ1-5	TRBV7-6	ASSLLQSGANQPQH
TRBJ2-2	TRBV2	ASRRLASNTGELF
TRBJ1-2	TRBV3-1	ASSLLEYGYT
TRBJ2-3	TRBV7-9	ASSLGLVGADTQY
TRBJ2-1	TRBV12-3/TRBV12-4	ASPPRGQGVIDEQF
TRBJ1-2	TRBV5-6	ASSPYVGGIYGYT
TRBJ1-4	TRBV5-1	ASSLIQGGIEKLF
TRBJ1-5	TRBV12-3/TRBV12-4	ASSLQGSNQPQH
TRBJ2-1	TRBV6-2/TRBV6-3	ASTPGTAPYNEQF